Below, 25 T cell receptor beta chains from the same sample are listed, as sequenced in a study of identical twins. TCRdb ran MiXCR on the 5' RACE reads and lists one entry per CDR3 protein. In the table there are 600,000 to 800,000 distinct CDR3 sequences, about 20% of which are singletons. These sequences were also reported in another study, on T cells expressing NK-cell markers.

What was sequenced was PBMCs. Receptors were obtained from a woman aged 18-30 years in good health.

CDR3 residues: CASSYSGYLTGELFF. The CDR3 DNA follows: TGTGCCAGCAGTTACAGCGGATACCTCACCGGGGAGCTGTTTTTT. The chain carries TRBV6-2 or TRBV6-3 and TRBJ2-2, with D possibly being TRBD2 (5 bases). The CDR3 sequence is 15 residues long. The ends were cut back, 2 bases at V and 4 bases at J, with 11 bases in the middle. Germline V CDR1 and CDR2: MNHEY, SVGEGT.

V and J are TRBV5-1 and TRBJ1-4; possibly TRBD1 for D (5 bases). Per the germline V gene, CDR1 is SGHRS and CDR2 is YFSETQ. The CDR3 consists of 16 residues. Trimming took 0 bases from V and 5 from J, leaving 14 bases between them. CDR3 nucleotides: TGCGCCAGCAGCTTGGCCGAAAGGAGGGGCAATGAAAAACTGTTTTTT. Amino acid sequence: CASSLAERRGNEKLFF.

This clonotype appeared a few times. The genes are TRBV28 and TRBJ1-5; D is uncertain. The V end was cut by 8 bases, the J end by 5 bases, with 22 bases between. CDR1 MDHEN and CDR2 SYDVKM come from the germline V gene. The length of the CDR3 is 16 residues. This CDR3 reads CASVSFRAIHDQPQHF. DNA of the CDR3: TGTGCCAGCGTCTCCTTTCGGGCGATTCACGATCAGCCCCAGCATTTT. Full variable domain (outside the CDR3, taken from reference TRBV28 and TRBJ1-5): DVKVTQSSRYLVKRTGEKVFLECVQDMDHENMFWYRQDPGLGLRLIYFSYDVKMKEKGDIPEGYSVSREKKERFSLILESASTNQTSMYLCASVSFRAIHDQPQHFGDGTRLSIL.

V gene TRBV6-5 combines with J gene TRBJ2-1; D is undetermined. Germline V gene data show CDR1 as MNHEY and CDR2 as SVGAGI. CDR3 length equals 12 residues. V dropped 2 bases and J dropped 7 bases, with 6 bases sitting between them. The CDR3 DNA sequence: TGTGCCAGCAGTTACAGTCTAAATGAGCAGTTCTTC. As protein: CASSYSLNEQFF.

The chain couples TRBV30 to TRBJ2-7; D assignment may be TRBD1 or TRBD2 (5 bases each). Germline-derived CDR1 and CDR2 are GTSNPN and SVGIG (reference sequence). The CDR3 consists of 16 residues. Trimming left V 0 bases short and J 2 bases short, with 17 bases between. The CDR3 region has the DNA TGTGCCTGGAGTGTACTATGGCGACGGGGCCCCTACGAGCAGTACTTC. Its translation is CAWSVLWRRGPYEQYF.

The chain uses TRBV5-1 and TRBJ2-3; D may be TRBD2 (5 bases). The CDR3 sequence is 14 residues long. Germline V gene data show CDR1 as SGHRS and CDR2 as YFSETQ. Between the trimmed V and J ends, which lost 4 bases and 1 base, there was a span of 10 bases. The CDR3 loop is CASSRGSGTDTQYF. The CDR3 DNA reads TGCGCCAGCAGCCGCGGGTCCGGCACAGATACGCAGTATTTT.

The chain couples TRBV10-3 to TRBJ2-5, with 9 bases matching TRBD2. The length of the CDR3 is 17 residues. Germline trimming cut 4 bases from V and 5 bases from J; bases unmatched to any gene: 14. Germline CDR1 and CDR2: ENHRY and SYGVKD. The CDR3 region is CAISGAYSGGRRETQYF. In nucleotides, the CDR3 is TGTGCCATCAGTGGAGCTTATAGCGGGGGCCGCCGGGAGACCCAGTACTTC.

This rearrangement joins TRBV20-1 to TRBJ2-5, with 10 bases lining up with TRBD2. This CDR3 spans 15 amino acids. Germline V gives CDR1 DFQATT, CDR2 SNEGSKA (reference sequence). V gave up 5 bases and J gave up 1 base; unmatched junction bases: 7. The CDR3 loop is CSAPPSGGAQETQYF. Here the CDR3 DNA reads TGCAGTGCTCCACCGAGCGGGGGGGCCCAAGAGACCCAGTACTTC.

This clonotype was detected only a few times. This sequence joins TRBV6-2 or TRBV6-3 and TRBJ2-7, with 11 bases fitting TRBD2. V was pared by 4 bases and J by 0 bases, with 5 bases of the junction left unmatched. The CDR3 runs 16 residues. Looked up from germline, CDR1 is MNHEY and CDR2 is SVGEGT. In DNA, the CDR3 is TGTGCCAGCAGTTCTAGCGGGAGGCGGAGCTCCTACGAGCAGTACTTC. Residues: CASSSSGRRSSYEQYF.

The chain recombines TRBV6-5 with TRBJ2-2; D remains ambiguous. Trimming pared 8 bases from V and 6 bases from J, leaving 10 bases between. The length of the CDR3 is 12 residues. Germline V CDR1 and CDR2: MNHEY, SVGAGI. The CDR3 nucleotides read TGTGCCAGCTGCTCGGTTGCCGGGGAGCTGTTTTTT. As protein: CASCSVAGELFF.

The V call is TRBV5-1, the J call TRBJ2-7; D unresolved. Per the germline V gene, CDR1 is SGHRS and CDR2 is YFSETQ. CDR3 length equals 11 residues. V shed 6 bases and J shed 5 bases, with 9 bases lying between them. CDR3 region: CASTLGNEQYF. The CDR3, as DNA: TGCGCCAGCACCCTGGGGAACGAGCAGTACTTC.

This clonotype appeared a few times. The rearrangement uses TRBV15 and TRBJ2-7, with 9 nucleotides matching TRBD1. Trimming took 3 bases from V and 3 from J; bases not matched to a gene: 3. The V gene's germline CDR1 is LNHNV and CDR2 YYDKDF (reference sequence). CDR3 size: 14 residues. This chain's CDR3 is CATSSPGQGYEQYF. The CDR3 DNA reads as TGTGCCACCAGCAGCCCGGGACAGGGCTACGAGCAGTACTTC.

This clonotype was seen a handful of times. This chain joins TRBV20-1 and TRBJ2-7, with 11 bases that match TRBD2. Germline CDR1 is DFQATT and CDR2 is SNEGSKA (reference sequence). This CDR3 comprises 14 residues. The CDR3 DNA is TGCAGCGCCCGAACGGGACTAGCGGCCTACGAGCAGTACTTC. Amino acids: CSARTGLAAYEQYF.

The gene calls are TRBV19 and TRBJ2-1; no reliable D call. Per the germline V gene, CDR1 is LNHDA and CDR2 is SQIVND (reference sequence). The germline V and J ends were trimmed by 4 bases and 5 bases, with 12 bases remaining between them. This CDR3 has 14 residues. The CDR3 nucleotides read TGTGCCAGTAGTAGCATGGGGTCACACAATGAGCAGTTCTTC. Its protein product is CASSSMGSHNEQFF.

The J gene is TRBJ2-2, the V gene TRBV12-3 or TRBV12-4, with D possibly being TRBD1 (6 bases). Deletions cut 8 bases from V and 3 bases from J, with 16 bases between. The CDR3 totals 15 residues. The CDR3 coding sequence is TGTGCCAGCGGACCAGTTTACAGGGACACCGGGGAGCTGTTTTTT. It translates to CASGPVYRDTGELFF.

The J gene is TRBJ2-2, the V gene TRBV6-2 or TRBV6-3; no reliable D call. V gave up 0 bases and J gave up 5 bases, with 10 bases separating them. There are 15 residues in the CDR3. CDR1 MNHEY and CDR2 SVGEGT come from the germline V gene. In DNA form, the CDR3 reads TGTGCCAGCAGTTACTCTCCCCCCTTTACCGGGGAGCTGTTTTTT. Translated: CASSYSPPFTGELFF.

This clonotype was detected many times. The chain employs TRBV4-1 and TRBJ2-2; perhaps TRBD1 as D (5 bases). Trimming took 5 bases from V and 4 from J, leaving 5 bases between them. CDR1 MGHRA and CDR2 YSYEKL come from the germline V gene. The CDR3 consists of 12 residues. CDR3 sequence (DNA): TGCGCCAGCAGCGGGGCCACCGGGGAGCTGTTTTTT. It encodes CASSGATGELFF.

This chain connects TRBV10-3 to TRBJ2-1; D might be TRBD2 (6 bases). The CDR3 contains 16 residues. Trimming removed 3 bases from V and 0 bases from J, with 12 bases in between. Germline V gene data show CDR1 as ENHRY and CDR2 as SYGVKD. This chain's CDR3 is CAISDPGDLSYNEQFF. The CDR3 nucleotides are TGTGCCATCAGTGACCCGGGGGACCTCTCCTACAATGAGCAGTTCTTC.

The chain employs TRBV20-1 and TRBJ1-6; no clear D. V lost 1 base to trimming and J lost 0 bases, with 7 bases between them. Per the germline V gene, CDR1 is DFQATT and CDR2 is SNEGSKA (reference sequence). The length of the CDR3 is 15 residues. This CDR3 is CSARGGSSYNSPLHF. CDR3 nucleotide sequence: TGCAGTGCTAGAGGAGGGAGCTCCTATAATTCACCCCTCCACTTT.

This clonotype turned up a few times. J is TRBJ1-1 and V is TRBV20-1; the D gene is possibly TRBD1 (6 bases). CDR1 is DFQATT and CDR2 is SNEGSKA in the germline V gene (reference sequence). V dropped 4 bases and J dropped 1 base, with 10 bases sitting between them. This CDR3 comprises 13 residues. Here the CDR3 reads CSATQQGNTEAFF. CDR3 in DNA: TGCAGTGCTACCCAACAGGGGAACACTGAAGCTTTCTTT.

The chain links TRBV12-3 or TRBV12-4 to TRBJ2-3, with TRBD1 matching over 9 bases. The CDR3 contains 18 residues. V was pared by 1 base and J by 2 bases, with 10 bases of the junction left unmatched. The CDR3 here is CASSLGVLGQGNTDTQYF. The CDR3 coding sequence is TGTGCCAGCAGTTTAGGGGTATTGGGACAGGGAAACACAGATACGCAGTATTTT.

The V and J genes are TRBV29-1 and TRBJ2-7; D not certain. The germline V and J ends were trimmed by 6 bases and 4 bases, with 16 bases remaining between them. CDR3 length: 13 residues. Germline V gene sequence: CDR1 SQVTM, CDR2 ANQGSEA. In nucleotides, the CDR3 is TGCAGCGTCCTTGGTCCAGCGATTTACGAGCAGTACTTC. It yields the protein CSVLGPAIYEQYF.

V gene TRBV6-5 combines with J gene TRBJ2-4; D is unresolved. V lost 6 bases and J lost 5, with 8 bases in between. In germline, CDR1 is MNHEY, CDR2 SVGAGI. This CDR3 is 12 amino acids long. This chain's CDR3 is CASRTSENIQYF. The CDR3 nucleotides are TGTGCCAGCAGAACGTCCGAAAACATTCAGTACTTC.

This clonotype was recorded at least ten times. The chain is built from TRBV12-3 or TRBV12-4 and TRBJ1-5; D gene unclear. The CDR3 contains 14 residues. V shed 7 bases and J shed 7 bases, with 17 bases lying between them. The CDR3: CASNPWGGRQPQHF. In DNA form, the CDR3 reads TGTGCCAGCAATCCCTGGGGAGGGAGGCAGCCCCAGCATTTT.

The CDR3 bases are TGTGCCAGCAGTGCGACTAGCGGGGTCTTCGAGACCCAGTACTTC. Translated, it gives CASSATSGVFETQYF. The rearrangement joins TRBV6-1 to TRBJ2-5, with TRBD2 matching over 11 bases. The J segment lost 5 bases and the V segment lost 4 bases, leaving 6 bases of the junction unmatched. This CDR3 region has 15 residues. The germline V gene encodes CDR1 MNHNS and CDR2 SASEGT.